A selection of T cell receptor beta chains follows, all from one sample in a study of blood T cell repertoires in COVID-19. Assay used: immunoSEQ multiplex PCR; TCRdb lists only in-frame clones, some missing. The table has 200,000 to 300,000 clones, approximately 90% seen once. The specimen was PBMCs or T cells enriched from blood (not recorded which). Receptor source: a woman aged 40 to 50 with acute COVID-19. The CDR3 runs from the conserved cysteine through the conserved F or W. D genes are given only for firm matches. Part of the rows lack a size; the others show once, few, many or a class for expanded clones.

size: -; V: TRBV29-1; J: TRBJ1-1; D: TRBD1; CDR3: CSVRTGANTEAFF; DNA: TGCAGCGTTCGGACAGGGGCGAACACTGAAGCTTTCTTT
size: -; V: TRBV4-3; J: TRBJ2-1; D: -; CDR3: CASSQALTGGMGYNEQFF; DNA: TGCGCCAGCAGCCAAGCGTTGACAGGAGGCATGGGCTACAATGAGCAGTTCTTC
size: -; V: TRBV3-1/TRBV3-2; J: TRBJ2-5; D: -; CDR3: CASSQEPGNQETQYF; DNA: TGTGCCAGCAGCCAAGAACCAGGGAATCAAGAGACCCAGTACTTC
size: -; V: TRBV19; J: TRBJ1-5; D: TRBD1; CDR3: CASEKGARNQPQHF; DNA: TGTGCCTCGGAAAAGGGGGCCCGCAATCAGCCCCAGCATTTT
size: -; V: TRBV19; J: TRBJ1-3; D: TRBD1; CDR3: CASSPDRAGNTIYF; DNA: TGTGCCAGTAGCCCCGACAGGGCTGGAAACACCATATATTTT
size: -; V: TRBV5-1; J: TRBJ2-5; D: -; CDR3: CASSSAAGEETQYF; DNA: TGCGCCAGCAGCTCGGCGGCAGGGGAAGAGACCCAGTACTTC
size: -; V: TRBV7-8; J: TRBJ1-3; D: -; CDR3: CASSRTGTGNTIYF; DNA: TGTGCCAGCAGCCGAACAGGGACGGGAAACACCATATATTTT
size: -; V: TRBV10-1; J: TRBJ1-1; D: TRBD1; CDR3: CASSDPGTGNTEAFF; DNA: TGCGCCAGCAGTGACCCTGGGACAGGGAACACTGAAGCTTTCTTT
size: -; V: TRBV18; J: TRBJ1-1; D: -; CDR3: CASSPQKGGTTEAFF; DNA: TGTGCCAGCTCACCACAGAAGGGGGGGACCACTGAAGCTTTCTTT
size: -; V: TRBV20-1; J: TRBJ1-1; D: -; CDR3: CSASLEHAEAFF; DNA: TGCAGTGCTAGTCTAGAACATGCTGAAGCTTTCTTT
size: -; V: TRBV4-1; J: TRBJ2-1; D: TRBD2; CDR3: CASSQRFSGAYNEQFF; DNA: TGCGCCAGCAGCCAGAGATTTAGCGGGGCCTACAATGAGCAGTTCTTC
size: few; V: TRBV19; J: TRBJ1-5; D: -; CDR3: CASQGSNQPQHF; DNA: TGTGCCAGTCAGGGAAGCAATCAGCCCCAGCATTTT
size: -; V: TRBV2; J: TRBJ1-1; D: -; CDR3: CASRMGHYTEAFF; DNA: TGTGCCAGCAGGATGGGACACTACACTGAAGCTTTCTTT
size: -; V: TRBV9; J: TRBJ1-2; D: -; CDR3: CASSPRGGINYGYTF; DNA: TGTGCCAGCAGCCCCCGTGGCGGTATCAACTATGGCTACACCTTC
size: -; V: TRBV6-5; J: TRBJ2-5; D: TRBD2; CDR3: CASSYESGSSIKTQYF; DNA: TGTGCCAGCAGTTACGAGAGCGGGAGTTCGATCAAGACCCAGTACTTC
size: -; V: TRBV19; J: TRBJ2-1; D: -; CDR3: CASPTYRVYRGRYNEQFF; DNA: TGTGCCAGCCCCACATACAGGGTGTACCGGGGTAGGTACAATGAGCAGTTCTTC
size: -; V: TRBV19; J: TRBJ2-3; D: -; CDR3: CARRGTRRGGQCTDTQYF; DNA: TGTGCCAGGCGGGGGACACGGAGAGGCGGTCAGTGCACAGATACGCAGTATTTT
size: -; V: TRBV9; J: TRBJ1-1; D: TRBD1; CDR3: CASSVTGINTEAFF; DNA: TGTGCCAGCAGCGTGACAGGGATAAACACTGAAGCTTTCTTT
size: -; V: TRBV9; J: TRBJ2-1; D: -; CDR3: CASSPRGSYNEQFF; DNA: TGTGCCAGCAGCCCACGAGGCAGCTACAATGAGCAGTTCTTC
size: -; V: TRBV11-2; J: TRBJ1-5; D: TRBD1; CDR3: CASSPLDRGGVQPQHF; DNA: TGTGCCAGCAGCCCCCTTGACAGGGGAGGGGTTCAGCCCCAGCATTTT
size: -; V: TRBV5-4; J: TRBJ1-6; D: TRBD1; CDR3: CASSLRDRESPLHF; DNA: TGTGCCAGCAGCTTGCGGGACAGGGAGTCACCCCTCCACTTT
size: -; V: TRBV27; J: TRBJ1-1; D: -; CDR3: CASSLSTERGEAFF; DNA: TGTGCCAGCAGTTTATCCACCGAGAGGGGGGAAGCTTTCTTT
size: -; V: TRBV7-2; J: TRBJ1-5; D: -; CDR3: CASSLGGRGYQPQHF; DNA: TGTGCCAGCAGCTTAGGGGGTAGGGGGTATCAGCCCCAGCATTTT
size: -; V: TRBV27; J: TRBJ1-4; D: TRBD1; CDR3: CASRRLDRVNEKLFF; DNA: TGTGCCAGCAGAAGATTGGACAGGGTAAATGAAAAACTGTTTTTT
size: -; V: TRBV14; J: TRBJ1-6; D: TRBD1; CDR3: CASSQVRGGASNSPLHF; DNA: TGTGCCAGCAGCCAAGTAAGAGGGGGCGCAAGTAATTCACCCCTCCACTTT
size: -; V: TRBV28; J: TRBJ1-2; D: TRBD1; CDR3: CASSLYLPGQGDPGYTF; DNA: TGTGCCAGCAGTCTCTACCTTCCGGGACAGGGGGATCCTGGCTACACCTTC
size: -; V: TRBV27; J: TRBJ2-7; D: TRBD1; CDR3: CASSPIAGTATYEQYF; DNA: TGTGCCAGCAGTCCAATAGCCGGGACAGCTACCTACGAGCAGTACTTC
size: -; V: TRBV5-1; J: TRBJ1-6; D: -; CDR3: CASSPYEYNSPLHF; DNA: TGCGCCAGCAGCCCCTACGAATATAATTCACCCCTCCACTTT
size: -; V: TRBV24-1; J: TRBJ2-3; D: TRBD2; CDR3: CATSDQIAGVGADTQYF; DNA: TGTGCCACCAGTGACCAAATAGCGGGAGTGGGGGCAGATACGCAGTATTTT
size: -; V: TRBV30; J: TRBJ2-4; D: TRBD1; CDR3: CAWSAGGDIQYF; DNA: TGTGCCTGGAGTGCAGGGGGAGACATTCAGTACTTC
size: -; V: TRBV3-1/TRBV3-2; J: TRBJ2-2; D: TRBD2; CDR3: CASSQGPPSGGHTGELFF; DNA: TGTGCCAGCAGCCAAGGCCCGCCTAGCGGGGGGCATACCGGGGAGCTGTTTTTT
size: -; V: TRBV18; J: TRBJ1-2; D: -; CDR3: CASSTNRGGNYGYTF; DNA: TGTGCCAGCTCTACCAATCGGGGTGGTAACTATGGCTACACCTTC
size: -; V: TRBV5-1; J: TRBJ1-6; D: TRBD1; CDR3: CASSVPGGASPLHF; DNA: TGCGCCAGCAGCGTTCCAGGGGGCGCATCACCCCTCCACTTT
size: few; V: TRBV5-1; J: TRBJ2-1; D: TRBD1; CDR3: CASSLGRGLNEQFF; DNA: TGCGCCAGCAGCTTGGGCAGGGGGCTGAATGAGCAGTTCTTC
size: -; V: TRBV20-1; J: TRBJ2-1; D: -; CDR3: CSARFGNEQFF; DNA: TGCAGTGCTAGGTTCGGTAATGAGCAGTTCTTC
size: -; V: TRBV4-3; J: TRBJ1-2; D: TRBD1; CDR3: CASSQDWTTGNYGYTF; DNA: TGCGCCAGCAGCCAAGACTGGACGACAGGGAACTATGGCTACACCTTC
size: -; V: TRBV5-6; J: TRBJ1-3; D: TRBD1; CDR3: CASSFGFRGGAGNTIYF; DNA: TGTGCCAGCAGCTTCGGGTTCCGAGGGGGCGCCGGAAACACCATATATTTT
size: -; V: TRBV7-8; J: TRBJ1-2; D: TRBD1; CDR3: CASSSPRGTGWVGYTF; DNA: TGTGCCAGCAGCTCCCCGAGGGGGACAGGGTGGGTTGGCTACACCTTC
size: -; V: TRBV5-5; J: TRBJ1-2; D: TRBD1; CDR3: CASSRQGTYGYTF; DNA: TGTGCCAGCAGCCGACAGGGAACCTATGGCTACACCTTC
size: -; V: TRBV2; J: TRBJ2-3; D: TRBD2; CDR3: CASSARTSGWGTDTQYF; DNA: TGTGCCAGCAGTGCGAGGACTAGCGGATGGGGGACAGATACGCAGTATTTT
size: -; V: TRBV10-3; J: TRBJ1-3; D: TRBD1; CDR3: CAIRQGASGNTIYF; DNA: TGTGCCATCAGACAGGGGGCGAGTGGAAACACCATATATTTT
size: -; V: TRBV6-5; J: TRBJ2-7; D: TRBD1; CDR3: CASSYRQGGSYEQYF; DNA: TGTGCCAGCAGTTACAGACAGGGGGGATCCTACGAGCAGTACTTC
size: -; V: TRBV9; J: TRBJ2-1; D: TRBD1; CDR3: CASSVKAGGYNEQFF; DNA: TGTGCCAGCAGCGTAAAGGCAGGGGGCTACAATGAGCAGTTCTTC
size: -; V: TRBV20-1; J: TRBJ1-4; D: -; CDR3: CSASRGSTNEKLFF; DNA: TGCAGTGCTAGTAGGGGATCAACTAATGAAAAACTGTTTTTT
size: -; V: TRBV7-9; J: TRBJ2-3; D: TRBD2; CDR3: CASSQSGGGTDTQYF; DNA: TGTGCCAGCAGCCAATCGGGGGGGGGCACAGATACGCAGTATTTT
size: -; V: TRBV10-1; J: TRBJ2-7; D: -; CDR3: CASSGIPETYEQYF; DNA: TGCGCCAGCAGTGGAATTCCCGAGACCTACGAGCAGTACTTC
size: -; V: TRBV5-1; J: TRBJ2-5; D: TRBD1; CDR3: CASSLGQGQETQYF; DNA: TGCGCCAGCAGCTTGGGACAGGGCCAAGAGACCCAGTACTTC
size: -; V: TRBV11-3; J: TRBJ1-6; D: -; CDR3: CASSLEQGRNSPLHF; DNA: TGTGCCAGCAGCTTGGAACAGGGCAGGAATTCACCCCTCCACTTT
size: -; V: TRBV19; J: TRBJ2-1; D: -; CDR3: CASSPRGAYNEQFF; DNA: TGTGCCAGTAGTCCTCGGGGTGCCTACAATGAGCAGTTCTTC
size: -; V: TRBV28; J: TRBJ2-1; D: TRBD2; CDR3: CASSLGGSTYNEQFF; DNA: TGTGCCAGCAGTTTGGGGGGGAGCACCTACAATGAGCAGTTCTTC
size: -; V: TRBV5-4; J: TRBJ2-6; D: -; CDR3: CASETVTSGANVLTF; DNA: TGTGCCAGCGAGACAGTGACCTCTGGGGCCAACGTCCTGACTTTC
size: -; V: TRBV5-5; J: TRBJ1-3; D: -; CDR3: CASSLVGTTGNTIYF; DNA: TGTGCCAGCAGCTTGGTAGGGACAACTGGAAACACCATATATTTT
size: -; V: TRBV5-1; J: TRBJ2-2; D: -; CDR3: CASGLPTATGELFF; DNA: TGCGCCAGTGGACTCCCCACGGCCACCGGGGAGCTGTTTTTT
size: -; V: TRBV10-3; J: TRBJ2-3; D: TRBD2; CDR3: CAISESGTGAGGDTQYF; DNA: TGTGCCATCAGTGAGTCCGGGACGGGAGCGGGAGGAGATACGCAGTATTTT
size: -; V: TRBV27; J: TRBJ2-7; D: -; CDR3: CASSLLRGSSSYEQYF; DNA: TGTGCCAGCAGTTTATTAAGGGGGAGCAGCTCCTACGAGCAGTACTTC
size: -; V: TRBV24-1; J: TRBJ2-5; D: -; CDR3: CATSEAGLTQETQYF; DNA: TGTGCCACCAGTGAGGCCGGACTGACACAAGAGACCCAGTACTTC